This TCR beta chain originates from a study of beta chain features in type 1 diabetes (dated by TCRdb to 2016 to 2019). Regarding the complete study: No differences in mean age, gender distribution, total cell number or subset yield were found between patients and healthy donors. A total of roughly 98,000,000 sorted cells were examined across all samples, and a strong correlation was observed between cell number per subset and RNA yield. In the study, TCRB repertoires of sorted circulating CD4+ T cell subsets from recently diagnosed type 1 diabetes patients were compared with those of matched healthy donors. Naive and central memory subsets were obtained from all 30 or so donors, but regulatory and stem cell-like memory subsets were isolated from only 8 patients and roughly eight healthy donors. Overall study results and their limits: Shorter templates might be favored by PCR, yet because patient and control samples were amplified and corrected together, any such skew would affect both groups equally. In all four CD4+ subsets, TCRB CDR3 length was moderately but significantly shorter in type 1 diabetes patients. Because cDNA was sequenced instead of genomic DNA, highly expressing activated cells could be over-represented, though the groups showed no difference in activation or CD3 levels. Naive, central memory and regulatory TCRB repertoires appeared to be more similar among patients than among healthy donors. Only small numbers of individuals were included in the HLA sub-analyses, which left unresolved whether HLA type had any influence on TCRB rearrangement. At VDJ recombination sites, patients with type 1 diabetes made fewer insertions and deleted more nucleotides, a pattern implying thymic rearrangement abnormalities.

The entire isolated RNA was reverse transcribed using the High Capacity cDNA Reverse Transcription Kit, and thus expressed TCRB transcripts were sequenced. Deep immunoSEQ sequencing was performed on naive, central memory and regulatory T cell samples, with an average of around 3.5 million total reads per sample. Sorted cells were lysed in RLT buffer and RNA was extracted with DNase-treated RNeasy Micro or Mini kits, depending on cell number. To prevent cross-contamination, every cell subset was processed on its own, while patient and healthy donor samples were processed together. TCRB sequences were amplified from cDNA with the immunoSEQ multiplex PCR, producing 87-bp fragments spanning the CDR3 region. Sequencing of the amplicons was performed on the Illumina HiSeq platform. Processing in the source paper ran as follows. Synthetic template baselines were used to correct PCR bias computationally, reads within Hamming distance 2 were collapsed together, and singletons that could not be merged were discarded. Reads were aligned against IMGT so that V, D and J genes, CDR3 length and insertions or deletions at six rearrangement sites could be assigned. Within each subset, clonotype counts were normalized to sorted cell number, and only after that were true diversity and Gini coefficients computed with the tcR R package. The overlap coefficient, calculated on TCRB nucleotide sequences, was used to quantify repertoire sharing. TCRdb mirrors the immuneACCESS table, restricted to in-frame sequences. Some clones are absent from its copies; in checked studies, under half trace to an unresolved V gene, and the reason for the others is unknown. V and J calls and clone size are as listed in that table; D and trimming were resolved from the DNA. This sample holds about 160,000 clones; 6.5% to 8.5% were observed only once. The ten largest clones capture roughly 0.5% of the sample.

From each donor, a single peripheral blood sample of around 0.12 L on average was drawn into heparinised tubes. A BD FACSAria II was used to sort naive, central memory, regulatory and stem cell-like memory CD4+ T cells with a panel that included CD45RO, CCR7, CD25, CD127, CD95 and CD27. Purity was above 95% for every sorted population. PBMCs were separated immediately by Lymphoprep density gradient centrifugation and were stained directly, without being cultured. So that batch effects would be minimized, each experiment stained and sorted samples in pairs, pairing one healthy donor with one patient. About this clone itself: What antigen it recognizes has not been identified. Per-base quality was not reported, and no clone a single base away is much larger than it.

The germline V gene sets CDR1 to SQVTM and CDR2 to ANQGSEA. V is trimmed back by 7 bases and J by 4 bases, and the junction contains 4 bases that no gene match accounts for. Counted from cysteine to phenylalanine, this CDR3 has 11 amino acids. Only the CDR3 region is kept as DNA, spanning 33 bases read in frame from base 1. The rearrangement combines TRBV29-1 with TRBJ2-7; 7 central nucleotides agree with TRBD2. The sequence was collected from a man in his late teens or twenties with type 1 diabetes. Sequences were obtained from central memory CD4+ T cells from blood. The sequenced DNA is TGCAGCGATTCGCGGGGGTACGAGCAGTACTTC. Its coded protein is CSDSRGYEQYF.